The TCR beta chain described here comes from a study of cytomegalovirus exposure and HLA in healthy donors. Across the study: Among about 179 million T cells, an earlier analysis found roughly 120 million unique TCR beta sequences.

Note on this clone: Its antigen is unidentified.

Study results and limitations: Earlier analysis yielded a pattern in which most TCR beta V segments were productive about 90% or about 30% of the time. Specificity for CMV antigens was confirmed in vitro for a few of the CMV-associated chains. In most subjects, TCR beta sequences reportedly gave accurate predictions of HLA-A and HLA-B alleles.

The PCR contained 60 Vbeta and 13 Jbeta primers. Measured with immunoSEQ multiplex PCR; TCRdb has only the in-frame clones, and not every one. This table holds more than 150,000 clones, 65% to 85% found once. This CDR3 comprises 14 residues. Germline V lookup: CDR1 MDHEN, CDR2 SYDVKM. Losses at the gene ends were 5 bases for V and 2 bases for J; bases not matched to a gene: 1. The source is a man in his forties or fifties in good health and CMV-seropositive. The chain links TRBV28 to TRBJ2-2, with 8 bases that match TRBD1. The sequenced sample was PBMCs. The CDR3 sequence is CASSGTGNTGELFF. CDR3 DNA sequence: TGTGCCAGCAGTGGGACAGGAAACACCGGGGAGCTGTTTTTT.